The 20 T cell receptor beta chains below come from one sample, sequenced in a study of blood T cell repertoires in COVID-19. The method was immunoSEQ multiplex PCR; TCRdb's version includes in-frame clones alone and lacks a portion of them. This sample has approximately 250,000 clones; around 80% occur once, and the top ten carry 15%. Sequenced sample: PBMCs or T cells enriched from blood (not recorded which). The receptors derive from a man aged 40-49 years who had recovered from COVID-19.

The V call is TRBV7-2, the J call TRBJ2-5; D gene unclear. V was shortened by 4 bases and J by 5 bases, with 8 bases between the two germline ends. CDR1 is SGHTA, CDR2 FQGNSA, per germline. The CDR3 covers 12 residues. In DNA, the CDR3 is TGTGCCAGCAGCTCAGCCGGGGAGACCCAGTACTTC. Translating it yields CASSSAGETQYF.

The gene calls are TRBV27 and TRBJ1-2; tentative D call: TRBD1 (5 bases). The length of the CDR3 is 14 residues. V lost 5 bases to trimming and J lost 4 bases, with 14 bases between them. Germline CDR1 MNHEY, CDR2 SMNVEV (reference sequence). The CDR3 here is CASSPRQLLYGYTF. CDR3 nucleotides: TGTGCCAGCAGTCCCCGACAGTTACTCTATGGCTACACCTTC.

V is TRBV3-1 (or the pseudogene TRBV3-2) and J is TRBJ1-2, with D hard to call. Germline V gives CDR1 LGHDT, CDR2 YNNKEL (reference sequence). Deletions cut 4 bases from V and 7 bases from J, with 16 bases between. The CDR3 is 14 residues long. The CDR3 protein is CASSPRVLGGGYTF. The CDR3 DNA sequence: TGTGCCAGCAGCCCCCGGGTCTTAGGTGGTGGCTACACCTTC.

This chain uses TRBV10-1 with TRBJ2-7, with 9 bases fitting TRBD2. The CDR3 is 14 amino acids. The V gene's germline CDR1 is WNHNN and CDR2 SYGVQD (reference sequence). V gave up 5 bases and J gave up 3 bases; unmatched junction bases: 5. The CDR3 protein is CASSLAGESYEQYF. DNA of the CDR3: TGCGCCAGCAGTTTAGCGGGAGAGAGCTACGAGCAGTACTTC.

The V gene is TRBV5-4, the J gene TRBJ2-2; D remains ambiguous. CDR3 length: 12 amino acids. Germline CDR1 is SGHNT and CDR2 is YYREEE (reference sequence). V gave up 4 bases and J gave up 7 bases, with 8 bases separating them. The CDR3 nucleotides are TGTGCCAGCAGCGGGCTGGGCGGGGAGCTGTTTTTT. It encodes CASSGLGGELFF.

The chain employs TRBV5-4 and TRBJ2-5; 7 nucleotides align to TRBD1. Germline values: CDR1 SGHNT, CDR2 YYREEE (reference sequence). V gave up 2 bases and J gave up 3 bases; unmatched junction bases: 7. CDR3 length: 15 amino acids. The CDR3: CASSLLDRPKETQYF. CDR3 DNA: TGTGCCAGCAGCTTACTGGACAGGCCTAAAGAGACCCAGTACTTC.

This chain uses TRBV5-1 with TRBJ2-1; weak D call: TRBD1 (6 bases). V gave up 3 bases and J gave up 2 bases, with 12 bases separating them. Germline-derived CDR1 and CDR2 are SGHRS and YFSETQ. The CDR3 has 15 amino acids. The DNA for the CDR3 is TGCGCCAGCAGCTGGACGACAGGTACCTACAATGAGCAGTTCTTC. This sequence encodes CASSWTTGTYNEQFF.

The chain joins TRBV24-1 to TRBJ1-1; D is unresolved. Trimming removed 4 bases from V and 2 bases from J, with 4 bases in between. This CDR3 is built from 12 residues. The V gene's germline CDR1 is KGHDR and CDR2 SFDVKD. The CDR3: CATSDLNTEAFF. The DNA for the CDR3 is TGTGCCACCAGTGACTTAAACACTGAAGCTTTCTTT.

The chain has TRBV28 and TRBJ1-4, with D perhaps TRBD1 (6 bases). CDR1 and CDR2 from the germline V gene are MDHEN and SYDVKM. The CDR3 runs 13 residues. V lost 6 bases, J lost 7 bases, and 12 bases lay in between. The DNA of the CDR3 is TGTGCCAGCAGAGGGGGGGTGGGTGAAAAACTGTTTTTT. This sequence encodes CASRGGVGEKLFF. Together with reference TRBV28 and TRBJ1-4, the CDR3 gives the full variable domain: DVKVTQSSRYLVKRTGEKVFLECVQDMDHENMFWYRQDPGLGLRLIYFSYDVKMKEKGDIPEGYSVSREKKERFSLILESASTNQTSMYLCASRGGVGEKLFFGSGTQLSVL.

The gene calls are TRBV5-6 and TRBJ2-7, with TRBD2 matching 8 bases. This CDR3 has 16 amino acids. The J segment lost 0 bases and the V segment lost 0 bases, leaving 5 bases of the junction unmatched. Germline CDR1 reads SGHDT; CDR2 reads YYEEEE. The DNA of the CDR3 is TGTGCCAGCAGCTTGGAGAGGCGGGGGGTCTCCTACGAGCAGTACTTC. Translated: CASSLERRGVSYEQYF.

The rearrangement links TRBV27 to TRBJ2-1; 10 bases fit TRBD1. Germline CDR1 and CDR2: MNHEY and SMNVEV (reference sequence). The V segment lost 3 bases and the J segment 8 bases; nucleotides outside the gene matches: 4. This CDR3 has 14 amino acids. CDR3 in amino acids: CASSLGTGEYEQFF. CDR3 coding DNA: TGTGCCAGCAGTTTGGGGACAGGGGAGTATGAGCAGTTCTTC.

The V call is TRBV9, the J call TRBJ2-2; TRBD2 might be the D (6 bases). The CDR3 loop spans 16 amino acids. V lost 0 bases and J 7 bases, leaving 16 bases between the germline ends. Germline V gives CDR1 SGDLS, CDR2 YYNGEE. CDR3 coding DNA: TGTGCCAGCAGCGTAGGGGATCCGGGGGAGGACGGGGAGCTGTTTTTT. Protein: CASSVGDPGEDGELFF.

This clone was counted a single time. The CDR3 bases are TGTGCCAGCAGGGGCCCGAACACCGGGGAGCTGTTTTTT. Encoded protein: CASRGPNTGELFF. V usage is TRBV28 and J usage is TRBJ2-2; D unresolved. V lost 6 bases to trimming and J lost 0 bases, with 5 bases between them. Germline lookup yields CDR1 MDHEN and CDR2 SYDVKM. The CDR3 loop spans 13 amino acids.

This clone occurred a few times. The CDR3 DNA reads as TGTGCCAGCAGCCAAGAACGGGCCTACGAGCAGTACTTC. Translating it yields CASSQERAYEQYF. The chain employs TRBV4-2 and TRBJ2-7; the D is unclear. This CDR3 is built from 13 residues. Germline loops: CDR1 LGHNA, CDR2 YNFKEQ. V lost 0 bases, J lost 2 bases, and 5 bases lay in between.

J is TRBJ1-2 and V is TRBV19; D gene uncertain. Germline V CDR1 and CDR2: LNHDA, SQIVND (reference sequence). This CDR3 has 14 amino acids. V lost 3 bases and J lost 2, with 10 bases in between. CDR3 in DNA: TGTGCCAGTAGTATTTGGCCCGTGAACTATGGCTACACCTTC. The encoded protein is CASSIWPVNYGYTF.

The chain combines TRBV6-1 with TRBJ2-1, with 8 bases lining up with TRBD1. The germline V gene encodes CDR1 MNHNS and CDR2 SASEGT. The CDR3 consists of 16 residues. The V gene end was trimmed by 0 bases and the J gene end by 7 bases; junction bases not matched to a gene: 8. The CDR3 is CASSEAGWTGRNEQFF. The CDR3 DNA reads as TGTGCCAGCAGTGAAGCTGGGTGGACAGGGAGAAATGAGCAGTTCTTC.

V usage is TRBV19 and J usage is TRBJ2-5; D is possibly TRBD2 (5 bases). Germline V gene sequence: CDR1 LNHDA, CDR2 SQIVND (reference sequence). The CDR3 totals 13 residues. The ends were cut back, 7 bases at V and 4 bases at J, with 13 bases in the middle. CDR3 coding DNA: TGTGCCAGTAACGGGATTTGGGGAGAGACCCAGTACTTC. Amino acids: CASNGIWGETQYF. Full variable domain (outside the CDR3, taken from reference TRBV19 and TRBJ2-5): DGGITQSPKYLFRKEGQNVTLSCEQNLNHDAMYWYRQDPGQGLRLIYYSQIVNDFQKGDIAEGYSVSREKKESFPLTVTSAQKNPTAFYLCASNGIWGETQYFGPGTRLLVL.

V usage is TRBV29-1 and J usage is TRBJ2-1, with a possible D match to TRBD1 (5 bases). V dropped 3 bases and J dropped 1 base, with 7 bases sitting between them. CDR1 and CDR2 from the germline V gene are SQVTM and ANQGSEA. The CDR3 sequence is 13 residues long. CDR3 DNA sequence: TGCAGCGTTGACAGGACATCCTACAATGAGCAGTTCTTC. Amino acids: CSVDRTSYNEQFF.

J is TRBJ2-5 and V is TRBV18, with 10 bases aligning to TRBD1. The ends lost 1 base at V and 4 bases at J; junction bases unmatched: 6. Per the germline V gene, CDR1 is KGHSH and CDR2 is LQKENI. This CDR3 is 16 amino acids long. CDR3 DNA sequence: TGTGCCAGCTCACCACTCGGGACAGGGGTTGGAGAGACCCAGTACTTC. This gives the protein CASSPLGTGVGETQYF.

The chain is built from TRBV12-3 or TRBV12-4 and TRBJ1-5; D is ambiguous. The CDR3 spans 12 residues. Trimming cost V 7 bases and J 8 bases, with 12 bases left between them. The CDR3 DNA follows: TGTGCCAGCAACAGCGGCAAAGAGCCCCAGCATTTT. This codes for CASNSGKEPQHF.